The T cell receptor (beta chain) under discussion was sequenced for a study of neoadjuvant nivolumab and ipilimumab in lung cancer. Points from the study as a whole: From pretherapy to surgery, tumor richness and clonality rose with dual therapy. TCR richness and clonality were higher in tumors than adjacent uninvolved lung.

This clone is a singleton in its sample. Its matching antigen is unknown. The V and J ends lost 4 bases and 2 bases respectively, with 7 bases between them. CDR3 length: 13 amino acids. The germline V gene has CDR1 SGHNT and CDR2 YENEEA. Profiled with immunoSEQ multiplex PCR; TCRdb holds only in-frame clones, not every one. The sample shows thousands of clones, over 60% of them seen only once. Material: peripheral blood, obtained after neoadjuvant nivolumab, alone or with ipilimumab, at or shortly before surgery. The chain employs TRBV11-3 and TRBJ2-3; D remains unclear. This clonotype was obtained from an adult with non-small cell lung cancer. As DNA, the CDR3 is TGTGCCAGCAGCTCTACTTACACAGATACGCAGTATTTT. It encodes CASSSTYTDTQYF.